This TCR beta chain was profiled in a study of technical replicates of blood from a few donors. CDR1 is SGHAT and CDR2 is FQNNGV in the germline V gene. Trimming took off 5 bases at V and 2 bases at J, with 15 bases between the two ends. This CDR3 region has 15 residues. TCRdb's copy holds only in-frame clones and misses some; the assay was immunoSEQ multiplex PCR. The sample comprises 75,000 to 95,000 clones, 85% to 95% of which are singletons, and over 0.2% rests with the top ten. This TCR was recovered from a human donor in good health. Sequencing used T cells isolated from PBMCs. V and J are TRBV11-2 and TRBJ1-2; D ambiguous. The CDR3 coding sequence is TGTGCCAGCAGCCCCCACCGACTATTCAACTATGGCTACACCTTC. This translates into CASSPHRLFNYGYTF.